This TCR beta chain was documented in a study of T cell changes during pregnancy in multiple sclerosis. Only in-frame clones appear in the TCRdb table, and some are missing; sequencing was by immunoSEQ multiplex PCR. The sample has some 74,000 clones, roughly 90% seen once. Germline loops: CDR1 SGHTA, CDR2 FQGTGA. With V trimmed by 0 bases and J by 3 bases, 4 bases remained unmatched. The CDR3 is 16 amino acids. The chain uses TRBV7-3 and TRBJ2-2, with 7 bases fitting TRBD2. This TCR was sampled from a female donor in good health, enrolled as a control in a pregnancy study. The material sequenced was peripheral blood, taken after pregnancy. In nucleotides, the CDR3 is TGTGCCAGCAGCTTAACTTCGGGAGGATACACCGGGGAGCTGTTTTTT. This codes for CASSLTSGGYTGELFF. Drawing the rest from reference TRBV7-3 and TRBJ2-2, the complete variable domain is GAGVSQTPSNKVTEKGKYVELRCDPISGHTALYWYRQSLGQGPEFLIYFQGTGAADDSGLPNDRFFAVRPEGSVSTLKIQRTERGDSAVYLCASSLTSGGYTGELFFGEGSRLTVL.